Presented here are 4 T cell receptor beta chains from one specimen sequenced in a study of radiotherapy plus CTLA-4 blockade in lung cancer (dated by TCRdb to about 2018). The library was made by the immunoSEQ multiplex PCR assay. Not all clones reach the TCRdb copy of this immuneACCESS table, which keeps in-frame sequences only. Checked studies attribute under half of the gap to unresolved V genes and leave the rest unexplained. This sample is represented by roughly 86,000 clones; around 86% of them were singletons. The ten largest clonotypes hold 0.75% to 0.95% of the sample. The sequencing here drew on peripheral blood, taken from a patient treated with radiotherapy plus ipilimumab. These receptors were collected from a human donor with non-small cell lung cancer who had stable disease on radiotherapy plus ipilimumab.

In this sample, this clone turned up a few times. The J gene is TRBJ2-7, the V gene TRBV4-1; TRBD2 aligns across 7 bases. Germline CDR1 reads MGHRA; CDR2 reads YSYEKL. Trimming at V came to 7 bases and at J to 6 bases, leaving 9 bases not matched to a gene. The CDR3 totals 13 residues. The chain's CDR3 is CASTPAGRGEQYF. CDR3 sequence (DNA): TGCGCCAGCACGCCAGCGGGGAGAGGCGAGCAGTACTTC.

The rearrangement links TRBV18 to TRBJ2-5, with 8 positions matching TRBD2. The CDR3 is made up of 16 amino acids. V dropped 2 bases and J dropped 1; count of bases not matched to a gene: 6. The germline V gene encodes CDR1 KGHSH and CDR2 LQKENI. The CDR3 DNA reads as TGTGCCAGCTCACCATCCGGCGGGAGGATCCAAGAGACCCAGTACTTC. Translation: CASSPSGGRIQETQYF.

The genes are TRBV2 and TRBJ1-5, with 9 nucleotides matching TRBD1. The CDR3 extends over 16 amino acids. J was trimmed by 4 bases and V by 4 bases; bases with no gene match: 8. Germline V gene lookup returns CDR1 SNHLY and CDR2 FYNNEI. Here the CDR3 DNA reads TGTGCCAGCAGTGGATTGGGACAGGGTTGGAATCAGCCCCAGCATTTT. Translating gives CASSGLGQGWNQPQHF.

The rearrangement uses TRBV28 and TRBJ1-3; 8 bases match TRBD1. The germline CDR1 and CDR2 sequences are MDHEN and SYDVKM. The CDR3 totals 18 residues. V was clipped by 5 bases and J by 0 bases; unmatched bases: 12. The CDR3 bases are TGTGCCAGCAGTAGCCCTGGACAGGGCCCCAGCTCTGGAAACACCATATATTTT. As protein: CASSSPGQGPSSGNTIYF.